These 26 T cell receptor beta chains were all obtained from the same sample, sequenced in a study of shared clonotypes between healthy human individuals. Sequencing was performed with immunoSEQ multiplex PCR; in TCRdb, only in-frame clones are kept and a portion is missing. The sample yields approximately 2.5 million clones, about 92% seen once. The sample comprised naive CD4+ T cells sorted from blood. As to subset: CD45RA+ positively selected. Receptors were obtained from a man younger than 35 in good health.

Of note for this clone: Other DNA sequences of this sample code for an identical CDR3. CDR3 sequence reads: CASSPPGRSYEQYF. Here the CDR3 DNA reads TGTGCCAGCTCACCACCGGGCAGATCCTACGAGCAGTACTTC. This chain uses TRBV18 with TRBJ2-7; no clear D. CDR1 KGHSH and CDR2 LQKENI come from the germline V gene. The CDR3 has 14 amino acids. Trimming stripped 0 bases from V and 1 base from J, with 7 bases between.

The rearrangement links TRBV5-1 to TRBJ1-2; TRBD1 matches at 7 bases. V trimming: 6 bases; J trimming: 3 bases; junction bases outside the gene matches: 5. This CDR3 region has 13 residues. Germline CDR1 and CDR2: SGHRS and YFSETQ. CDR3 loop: CASKTGTDYGYTF. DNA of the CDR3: TGCGCCAGCAAAACCGGGACAGACTATGGCTACACCTTC. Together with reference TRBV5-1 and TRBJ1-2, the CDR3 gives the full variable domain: KAGVTQTPRYLIKTRGQQVTLSCSPISGHRSVSWYQQTPGQGLQFLFEYFSETQRNKGNFPGRFSGRQFSNSRSEMNVSTLELGDSALYLCASKTGTDYGYTFGSGTRLTVV.

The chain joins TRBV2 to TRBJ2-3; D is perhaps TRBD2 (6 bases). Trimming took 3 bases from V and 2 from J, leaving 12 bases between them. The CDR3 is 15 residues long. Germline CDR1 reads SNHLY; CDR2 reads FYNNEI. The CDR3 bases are TGTGCCAGCAGTGACCGGGGGTCTTACACAGATACGCAGTATTTT. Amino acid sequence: CASSDRGSYTDTQYF.

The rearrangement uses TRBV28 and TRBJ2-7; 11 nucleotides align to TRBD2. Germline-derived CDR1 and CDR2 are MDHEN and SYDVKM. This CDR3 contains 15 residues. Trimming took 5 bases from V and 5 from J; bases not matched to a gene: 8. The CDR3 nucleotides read TGTGCCAGCAGTGGGGCGGGACTAGCGGAACACGAGCAGTACTTC. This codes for CASSGAGLAEHEQYF.

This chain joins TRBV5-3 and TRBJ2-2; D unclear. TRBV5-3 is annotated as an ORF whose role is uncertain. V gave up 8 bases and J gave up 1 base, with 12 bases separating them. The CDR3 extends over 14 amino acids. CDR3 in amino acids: CASSRSGNTGELFF. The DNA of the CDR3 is TGTGCCAGCAGCCGGTCAGGGAACACCGGGGAGCTGTTTTTT.

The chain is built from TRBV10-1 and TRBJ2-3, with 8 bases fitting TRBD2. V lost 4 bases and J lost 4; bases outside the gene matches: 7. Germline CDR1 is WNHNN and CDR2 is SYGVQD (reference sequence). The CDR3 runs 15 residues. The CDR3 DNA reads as TGCGCCAGCAGTGCAGGCGCGGGAGGACCAGATACGCAGTATTTT. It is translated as CASSAGAGGPDTQYF.

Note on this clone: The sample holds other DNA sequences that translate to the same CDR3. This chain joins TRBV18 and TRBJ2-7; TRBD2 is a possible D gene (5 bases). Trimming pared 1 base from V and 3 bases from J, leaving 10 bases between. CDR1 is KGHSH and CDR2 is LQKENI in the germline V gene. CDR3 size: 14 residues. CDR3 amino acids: CASSPQRTGYEQYF. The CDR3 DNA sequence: TGTGCCAGCTCACCACAAAGGACTGGCTACGAGCAGTACTTC.

CDR3 sequence reads: CASGSGNTIYF. In DNA, the CDR3 is TGTGCCAGCGGCTCTGGAAACACCATATATTTT. V and J are TRBV28 and TRBJ1-3; D ambiguous. In germline, CDR1 is MDHEN, CDR2 SYDVKM. The V end was cut by 8 bases, the J end by 0 bases, with 2 bases between. The CDR3 has 11 amino acids.

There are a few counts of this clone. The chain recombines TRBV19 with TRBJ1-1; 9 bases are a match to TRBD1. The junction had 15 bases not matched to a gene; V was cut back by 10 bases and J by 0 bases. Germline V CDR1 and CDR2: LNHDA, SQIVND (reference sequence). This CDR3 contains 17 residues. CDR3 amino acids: CAINRGPRPIMNTEAFF. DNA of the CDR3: TGTGCCATTAACAGGGGGCCGAGACCGATTATGAACACTGAAGCTTTCTTT.

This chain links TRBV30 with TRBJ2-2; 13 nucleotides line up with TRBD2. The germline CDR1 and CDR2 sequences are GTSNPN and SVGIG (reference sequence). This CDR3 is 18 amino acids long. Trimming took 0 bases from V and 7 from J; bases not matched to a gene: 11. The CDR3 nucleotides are TGTGCCTGGAGTGTACGTATACTAGCGGGAGGGCCGGGCGGGGAGCTGTTTTTT. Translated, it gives CAWSVRILAGGPGGELFF.

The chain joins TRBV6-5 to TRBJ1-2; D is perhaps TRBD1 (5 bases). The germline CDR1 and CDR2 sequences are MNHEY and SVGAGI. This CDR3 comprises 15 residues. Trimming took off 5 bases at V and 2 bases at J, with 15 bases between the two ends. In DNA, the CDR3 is TGTGCCAGCAGTCTCCGGGACGGAAGAAACTATGGCTACACCTTC. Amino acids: CASSLRDGRNYGYTF.

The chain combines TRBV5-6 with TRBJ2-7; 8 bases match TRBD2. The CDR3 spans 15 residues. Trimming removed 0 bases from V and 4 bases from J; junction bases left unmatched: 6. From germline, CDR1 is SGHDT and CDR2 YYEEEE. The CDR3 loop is CASSLVGSGAYEQYF. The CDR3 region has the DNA TGTGCCAGCAGCTTGGTGGGTAGCGGGGCGTACGAGCAGTACTTC. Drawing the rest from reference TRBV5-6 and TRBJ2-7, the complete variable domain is DAGVTQSPTHLIKTRGQQVTLRCSPKSGHDTVSWYQQALGQGPQFIFQYYEEEERQRGNFPDRFSGHQFPNYSSELNVNALLLGDSALYLCASSLVGSGAYEQYFGPGTRLTVT.

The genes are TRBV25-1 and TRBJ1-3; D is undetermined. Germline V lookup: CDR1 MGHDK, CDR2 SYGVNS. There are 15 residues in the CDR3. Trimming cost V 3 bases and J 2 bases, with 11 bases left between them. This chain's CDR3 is CASSDPTATGNTIYF. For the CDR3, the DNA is TGTGCCAGCAGTGACCCCACGGCCACTGGAAACACCATATATTTT.

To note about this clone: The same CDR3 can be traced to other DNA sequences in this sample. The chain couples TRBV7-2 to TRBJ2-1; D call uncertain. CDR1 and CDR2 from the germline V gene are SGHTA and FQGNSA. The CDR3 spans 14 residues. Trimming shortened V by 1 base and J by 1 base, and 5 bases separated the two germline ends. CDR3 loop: CASSLGASYNEQFF. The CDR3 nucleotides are TGTGCCAGCAGCTTAGGGGCTTCCTACAATGAGCAGTTCTTC.

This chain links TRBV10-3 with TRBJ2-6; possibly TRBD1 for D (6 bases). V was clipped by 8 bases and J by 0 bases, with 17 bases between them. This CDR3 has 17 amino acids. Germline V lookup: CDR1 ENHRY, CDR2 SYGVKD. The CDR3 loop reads CAISVGQSYSGANVLTF. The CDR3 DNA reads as TGTGCCATCTCCGTTGGACAGAGCTACTCTGGGGCCAACGTCCTGACTTTC.

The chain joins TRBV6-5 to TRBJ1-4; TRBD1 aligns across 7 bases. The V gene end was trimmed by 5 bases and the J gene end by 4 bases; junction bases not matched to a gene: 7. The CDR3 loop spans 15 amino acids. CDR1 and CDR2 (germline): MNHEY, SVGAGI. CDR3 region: CASSRGQPVNEKLFF. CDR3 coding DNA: TGTGCCAGCAGTAGGGGACAGCCGGTTAATGAAAAACTGTTTTTT.

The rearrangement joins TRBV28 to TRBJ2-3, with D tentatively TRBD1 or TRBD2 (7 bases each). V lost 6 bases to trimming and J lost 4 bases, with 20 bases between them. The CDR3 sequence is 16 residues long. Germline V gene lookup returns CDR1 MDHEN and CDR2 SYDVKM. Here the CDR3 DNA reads TGTGCCAGCAGGAATCAGGGGGGGAATGGCGCAGATACGCAGTATTTT. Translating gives CASRNQGGNGADTQYF.

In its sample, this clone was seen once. The CDR3 sequence: CASSLREKQFF. The CDR3 coding sequence is TGTGCCAGCAGCTTAAGAGAAAAGCAGTTCTTC. This sequence joins TRBV7-2 and TRBJ2-1; D not resolved. The ends were cut back, 2 bases at V and 11 bases at J, with 7 bases in the middle. The CDR3 is made up of 11 amino acids. In germline, CDR1 is SGHTA, CDR2 FQGNSA.

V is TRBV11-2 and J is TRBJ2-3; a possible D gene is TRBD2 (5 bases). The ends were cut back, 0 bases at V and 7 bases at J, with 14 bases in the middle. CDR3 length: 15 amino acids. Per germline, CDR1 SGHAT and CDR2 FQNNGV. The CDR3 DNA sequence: TGTGCCAGCAGCTTAGAACTAGTTGCCTCGAATACGCAGTATTTT. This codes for CASSLELVASNTQYF.

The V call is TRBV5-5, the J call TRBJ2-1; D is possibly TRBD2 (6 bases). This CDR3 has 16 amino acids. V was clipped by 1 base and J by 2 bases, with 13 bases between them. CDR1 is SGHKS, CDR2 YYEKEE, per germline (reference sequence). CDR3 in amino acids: CASSLLTGETYNEQFF. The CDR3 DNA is TGTGCCAGCAGCTTGCTTACGGGGGAAACCTACAATGAGCAGTTCTTC.

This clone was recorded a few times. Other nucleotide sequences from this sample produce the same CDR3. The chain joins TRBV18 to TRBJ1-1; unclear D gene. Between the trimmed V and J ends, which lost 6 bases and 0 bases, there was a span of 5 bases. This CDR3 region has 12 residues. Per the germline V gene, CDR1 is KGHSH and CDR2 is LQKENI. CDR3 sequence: CASSQLNTEAFF. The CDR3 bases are TGTGCCAGCTCCCAGCTGAACACTGAAGCTTTCTTT.

The DNA for the CDR3 is TGTGCCAGCAGCTTAGGGGGGGCTGTCTCCTACGAGCAGTACTTC. This codes for CASSLGGAVSYEQYF. The chain has TRBV11-2 and TRBJ2-5, with D perhaps being TRBD1 or TRBD2 (6 bases each). The DNA end favors TRBJ2-7, so the J call may be wrong. There are 15 residues in the CDR3. Per germline, CDR1 SGHAT and CDR2 FQNNGV.

CDR3 residues: CASTLRGRGNYGYTF. CDR3 coding DNA: TGTGCCAGCACCCTTAGGGGCAGGGGAAACTATGGCTACACCTTC. This chain links TRBV6-1 with TRBJ1-2, with a tentative D call TRBD1 (6 bases). Germline V gene lookup returns CDR1 MNHNS and CDR2 SASEGT. V was shortened by 7 bases and J by 2 bases, with 17 bases between the two germline ends. The CDR3 has 15 residues.

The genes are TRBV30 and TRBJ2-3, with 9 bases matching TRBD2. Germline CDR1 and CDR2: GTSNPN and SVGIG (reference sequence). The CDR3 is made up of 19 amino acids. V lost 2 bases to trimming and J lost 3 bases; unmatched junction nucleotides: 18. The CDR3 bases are TGTGCCTGGAGTAGATCTGCCCTAGGCGCGGGGGGGCCGACAGATACGCAGTATTTT. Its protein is CAWSRSALGAGGPTDTQYF.

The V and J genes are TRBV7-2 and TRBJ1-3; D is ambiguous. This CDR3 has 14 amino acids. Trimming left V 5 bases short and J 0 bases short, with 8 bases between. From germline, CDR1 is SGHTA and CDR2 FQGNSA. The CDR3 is CASSPQSSGNTIYF. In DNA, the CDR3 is TGTGCCAGCAGCCCCCAGAGCTCTGGAAACACCATATATTTT.

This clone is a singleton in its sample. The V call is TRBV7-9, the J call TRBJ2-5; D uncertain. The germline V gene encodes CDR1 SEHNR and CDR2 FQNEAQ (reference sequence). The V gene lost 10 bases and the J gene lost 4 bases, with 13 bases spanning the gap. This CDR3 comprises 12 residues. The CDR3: CATLGQPETQYF. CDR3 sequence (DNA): TGTGCCACCTTAGGCCAACCAGAGACCCAGTACTTC.